These T cell receptor beta chains were read from a single sample in a study of cytomegalovirus exposure and HLA in healthy donors. The table came from immunoSEQ multiplex PCR; TCRdb's copy has only in-frame clones and leaves some out. The data hold 150,000 to 160,000 clones, with 80% observed a single time. The source material was PBMCs. These receptors came from a man under 40 in good health and CMV-seropositive. Both conserved end residues are part of each CDR3. D genes are given only for firm matches. Part of the rows lack a size; the others show once, few, many or a class for expanded clones.

D gene	V gene	clone size	J gene	CDR3 DNA	CDR3 protein
TRBD2	TRBV7-6	-	TRBJ2-7	TGTGCCAGCAGCTTAGTCTCTAGCGGGAGGGCCATGAGTTACGAGCAGTACTTC	CASSLVSSGRAMSYEQYF
-	TRBV28	-	TRBJ2-7	TGTGCCAGCAGTTTAATAACCCCGGGTAGTCGGGGCGAGCAGTACTTC	CASSLITPGSRGEQYF
-	TRBV9	-	TRBJ2-2	TGTGCCAGCAGCGTAGTAACGGAGGGAGGGGAGCTGTTTTTT	CASSVVTEGGELFF
-	TRBV6-6	-	TRBJ1-1	TGTGCCAGCAGTTACGGATTAGGGGAAGTTTTCTTT	CASSYGLGEVFF
-	TRBV11-2	once	TRBJ2-2	TGTGCCAGCAGCTACCGCGGCGCCGGGGAGCTGTTTTTT	CASSYRGAGELFF
TRBD2	TRBV5-1	-	TRBJ2-1	TGCGCCAGCAGCTTGGTAGCGGGAAATAATGAGCAGTTCTTC	CASSLVAGNNEQFF
-	TRBV2	-	TRBJ2-1	TGTGCCAGCAACCTCGACAGTAACTACAATGAGCAGTTCTTC	CASNLDSNYNEQFF
TRBD2	TRBV7-9	-	TRBJ2-5	TGTTCCAGCAGCCCGGGACTAGCGGAGGTTCAAGAGACCCAGTACTTC	CSSSPGLAEVQETQYF
TRBD1	TRBV5-6	-	TRBJ1-3	TGTGCCAGCAGCTTTCAGGACAGGATCGCTGGAAACACCATATATTTT	CASSFQDRIAGNTIYF
-	TRBV28	once	TRBJ2-1	TGTGCCAGCAGTTTTGACAAATCCTACAATGAGCAGTTCTTC	CASSFDKSYNEQFF
-	TRBV28	-	TRBJ1-4	TGTGCCAGCAGTGGGGGCTCCAATGAAAAACTGTTTTTT	CASSGGSNEKLFF
TRBD2	TRBV6-6	-	TRBJ2-7	TGTGCCAGCACAGGGACTAGTAACTCCGAGCAGTACTTC	CASTGTSNSEQYF
-	TRBV6-6	-	TRBJ2-7	TGTGCCAGCGGAGAACTCCTCTACGAGCAGTACTTC	CASGELLYEQYF
TRBD2	TRBV19	-	TRBJ2-1	TGTGCCAGTAGTCCGGCGTTAGCGGGGAATGAGCAGTTCTTC	CASSPALAGNEQFF